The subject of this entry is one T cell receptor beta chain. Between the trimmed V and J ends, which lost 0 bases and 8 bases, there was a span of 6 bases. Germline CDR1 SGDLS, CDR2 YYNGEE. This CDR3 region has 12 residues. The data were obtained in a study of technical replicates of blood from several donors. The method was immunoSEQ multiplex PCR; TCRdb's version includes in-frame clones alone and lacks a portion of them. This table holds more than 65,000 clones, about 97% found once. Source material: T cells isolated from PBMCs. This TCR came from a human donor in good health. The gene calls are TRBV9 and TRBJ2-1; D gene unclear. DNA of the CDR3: TGTGCCAGCAGCGTAGATGTCGATGAGCAGTTCTTC. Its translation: CASSVDVDEQFF.